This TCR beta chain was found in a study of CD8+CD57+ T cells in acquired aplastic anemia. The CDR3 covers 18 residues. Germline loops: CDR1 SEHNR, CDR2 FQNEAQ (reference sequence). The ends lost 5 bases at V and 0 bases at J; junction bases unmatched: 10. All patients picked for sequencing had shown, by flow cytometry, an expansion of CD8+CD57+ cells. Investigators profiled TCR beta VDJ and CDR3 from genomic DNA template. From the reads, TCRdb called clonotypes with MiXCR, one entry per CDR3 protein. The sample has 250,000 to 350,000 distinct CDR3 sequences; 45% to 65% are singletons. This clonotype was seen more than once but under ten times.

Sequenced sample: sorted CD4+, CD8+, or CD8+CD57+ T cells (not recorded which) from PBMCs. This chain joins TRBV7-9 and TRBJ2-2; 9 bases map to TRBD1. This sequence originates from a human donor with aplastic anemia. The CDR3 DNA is TGTGCCAGCAGCCCTTCATGGGACAGGGCTGCGAACACCGGGGAGCTGTTTTTT. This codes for CASSPSWDRAANTGELFF.